These 2 T cell receptor beta chains share one sample of origin, sequenced in a study of vaccination effects on CD4 cells after COVID-19. These TCRs' antigens remain unknown. CD4+ T cells specific for antigen were expanded with viral peptide pools by the ViraFEST assay before sequencing. Subsequent to a culture period of around eleven days, CD4+ T cells were isolated. Vaccine recipients had no previous SARS-CoV-2 infection; their nucleocapsid antibodies were negative. Sequencing was performed with immunoSEQ multiplex PCR; in TCRdb, only in-frame clones are kept and a portion is missing. The data hold tens of thousands of clones, with 60% to 80% observed a single time. The sequencing used CD4+ T cells from PBMCs cultured with HCoV-NL63 spike peptides, collected before COVID-19 vaccination. The receptors shown here come from a human donor who received a COVID-19 vaccine.

V is TRBV19 and J is TRBJ2-3; 10 nucleotides align to TRBD2. Trimming took 4 bases from V and 4 from J; bases not matched to a gene: 5. CDR1 and CDR2 (germline): LNHDA, SQIVND (reference sequence). This CDR3 region has 15 residues. CDR3 sequence: CASSNSGRFSDTQYF. The CDR3 bases are TGTGCCAGTAGTAATAGCGGGAGGTTCTCAGATACGCAGTATTTT.

This clone was seen a handful of times. The chain recombines TRBV6-5 with TRBJ2-5, with 9 positions matching TRBD2. V trimming: 5 bases; J trimming: 3 bases; junction bases outside the gene matches: 4. CDR1 MNHEY and CDR2 SVGAGI come from the germline V gene. The CDR3 sequence is 14 residues long. CDR3 region: CASSIAGAKETQYF. CDR3 nucleotides: TGTGCCAGCAGTATAGCGGGGGCGAAAGAGACCCAGTACTTC.